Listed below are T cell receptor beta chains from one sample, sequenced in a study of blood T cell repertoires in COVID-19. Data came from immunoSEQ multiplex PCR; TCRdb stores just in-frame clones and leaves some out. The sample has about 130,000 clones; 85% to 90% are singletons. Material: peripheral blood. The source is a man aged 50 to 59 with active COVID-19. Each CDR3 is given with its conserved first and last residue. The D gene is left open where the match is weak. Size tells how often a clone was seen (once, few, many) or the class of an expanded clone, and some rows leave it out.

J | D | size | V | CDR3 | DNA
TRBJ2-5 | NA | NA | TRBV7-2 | CASSPWGGGETQYF | TGTGCCAGCAGCCCCTGGGGAGGGGGAGAGACCCAGTACTTC
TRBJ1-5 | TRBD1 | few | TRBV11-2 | CASSLGQNNQPQHF | TGTGCCAGCAGCTTGGGACAGAATAATCAGCCCCAGCATTTT
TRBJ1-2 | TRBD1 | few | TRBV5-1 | CASSPGQGNYGYTF | TGCGCCAGCAGCCCGGGACAGGGCAACTATGGCTACACCTTC
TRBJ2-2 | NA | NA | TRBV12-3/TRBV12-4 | CASSFGGELFF | TGTGCCAGCAGTTTCGGGGGGGAGCTGTTTTTT
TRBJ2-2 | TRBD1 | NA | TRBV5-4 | CASSRNRGTNTGELFF | TGTGCCAGCAGCCGAAACAGGGGGACGAACACCGGGGAGCTGTTTTTT
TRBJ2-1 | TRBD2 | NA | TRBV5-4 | CASSSPGAGYNEQFF | TGTGCCAGCAGCTCCCCGGGAGCGGGGTACAATGAGCAGTTCTTC
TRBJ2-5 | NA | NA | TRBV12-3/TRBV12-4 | CASSLEETQYF | TGTGCCAGTTCCCTGGAGGAGACCCAGTACTTC
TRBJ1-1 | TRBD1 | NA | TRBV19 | CASLGTGREAEAFF | TGTGCCAGTTTGGGGACAGGGCGGGAAGCTGAAGCTTTCTTT
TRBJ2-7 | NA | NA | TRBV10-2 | CASSEGQGYEQYF | TGCGCCAGCAGTGAAGGCCAGGGGTACGAGCAGTACTTC
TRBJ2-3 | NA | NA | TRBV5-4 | CASSLDRRSTDTQYF | TGTGCCAGCAGCTTGGACAGGAGAAGCACAGATACGCAGTATTTT
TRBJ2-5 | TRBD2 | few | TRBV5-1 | CASSWGPSGGAQETQYF | TGCGCCAGCAGCTGGGGCCCCAGCGGGGGAGCACAAGAGACCCAGTACTTC
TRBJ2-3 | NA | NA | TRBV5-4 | CASSLLSGTDTQYF | TGTGCCAGCAGCTTACTCAGCGGCACAGATACGCAGTATTTT
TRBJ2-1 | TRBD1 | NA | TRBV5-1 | CASSLAGTGVIEQFF | TGCGCCAGCAGCTTGGCTGGGACAGGGGTGATTGAACAGTTCTTC
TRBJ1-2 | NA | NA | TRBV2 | CASSPRANYGYTF | TGTGCCAGCAGTCCACGAGCTAACTATGGCTACACCTTC
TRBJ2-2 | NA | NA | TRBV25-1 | CASSERHNTGELFF | TGTGCCAGCAGTGAACGACACAACACCGGGGAGCTGTTTTTT
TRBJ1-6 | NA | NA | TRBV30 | CACFRSSYNSPLHF | TGTGCCTGCTTTCGTAGCTCCTATAATTCACCCCTCCACTTT
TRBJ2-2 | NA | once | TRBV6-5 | CASSMRAGELFF | TGTGCCAGCAGTATGAGGGCCGGGGAGCTGTTTTTT
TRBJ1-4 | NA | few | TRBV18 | CASSPGATNEKLFF | TGTGCCAGCTCACCAGGAGCAACTAATGAAAAACTGTTTTTT
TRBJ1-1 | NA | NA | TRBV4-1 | CASSQGRGAMNTEAFF | TGCGCCAGCAGCCAAGGGCGGGGTGCGATGAACACTGAAGCTTTCTTT
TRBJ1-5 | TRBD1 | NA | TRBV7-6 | CASSQGRGLEWKDQPQHF | TGTGCCAGCAGTCAGGGCAGGGGGCTAGAGTGGAAAGATCAGCCCCAGCATTTT
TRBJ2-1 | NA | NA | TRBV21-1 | CASSRDCSGNEQFF | TGTGCCAGCAGCCGGGACTGCTCGGGGAATGAGCAGTTCTTC
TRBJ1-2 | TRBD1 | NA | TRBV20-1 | CSATTGSLIF | TGCAGTGCTACGACAGGGAGTCTGATCTTC
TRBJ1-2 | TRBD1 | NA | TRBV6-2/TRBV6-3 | CASSYPGQGRYGYTF | TGTGCCAGCAGTTACCCCGGACAGGGCAGATATGGCTACACCTTC
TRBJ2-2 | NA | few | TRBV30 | CASQPLTSTGELFF | TGTGCCTCCCAGCCCCTGACTTCCACCGGGGAGCTGTTTTTT
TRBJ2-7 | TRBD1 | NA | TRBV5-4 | CASTISRDSDEQYF | TGTGCCAGCACTATTTCCCGGGACAGCGATGAGCAGTACTTC
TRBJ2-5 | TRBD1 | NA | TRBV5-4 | CASSKQGARETQYF | TGTGCCAGCAGTAAACAGGGGGCGCGAGAGACCCAGTACTTC
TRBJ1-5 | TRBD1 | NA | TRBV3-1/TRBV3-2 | CASSQGSGQYSNQPQHF | TGTGCCAGCAGCCAAGGATCGGGACAGTATAGCAATCAGCCCCAGCATTTT
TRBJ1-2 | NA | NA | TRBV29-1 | CSVDWQDGYTF | TGCAGCGTTGATTGGCAGGATGGCTACACCTTC
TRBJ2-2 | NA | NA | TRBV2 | CASTGISAGELFF | TGTGCCAGTACAGGGATCTCTGCCGGGGAGCTGTTTTTT
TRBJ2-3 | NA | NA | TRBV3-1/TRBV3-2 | CASSQRSTDTQYF | TGTGCCAGCAGCCAGCGCTCGACAGATACGCAGTATTTT
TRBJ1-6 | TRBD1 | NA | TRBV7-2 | CASSLIGQGSSPLHF | TGTGCCAGCAGCTTAATAGGACAGGGAAGTTCACCCCTCCACTTT
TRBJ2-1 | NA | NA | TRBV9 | CASSVGLIDEQFF | TGTGCCAGCAGCGTAGGGCTGATCGATGAGCAGTTCTTC
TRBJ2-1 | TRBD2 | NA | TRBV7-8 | CASSSKRPGLGDNEQFF | TGTGCCAGCAGCTCGAAGAGACCGGGACTAGGGGACAATGAGCAGTTCTTC
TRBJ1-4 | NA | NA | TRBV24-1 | CATSDLIRGGYEKLFF | TGTGCCACCAGTGATTTAATCCGGGGAGGATATGAAAAACTGTTTTTT
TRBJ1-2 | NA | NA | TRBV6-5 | CASTQGSGGYTF | TGTGCCAGCACCCAGGGCTCGGGCGGCTACACCTTC
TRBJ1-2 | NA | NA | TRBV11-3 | CWPGPSNYGYTF | TGTTGGCCAGGCCCCTCTAACTATGGCTACACCTTC
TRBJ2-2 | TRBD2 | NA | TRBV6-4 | CASSDSSVVAGTGELFF | TGTGCCAGCAGTGACTCGAGTGTGGTAGCGGGCACCGGGGAGCTGTTTTTT
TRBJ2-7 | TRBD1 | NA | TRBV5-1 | CASSLAGTVSYEQYF | TGCGCCAGCAGCTTGGCCGGGACAGTTTCCTACGAGCAGTACTTC
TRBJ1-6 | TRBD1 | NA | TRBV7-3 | CASSLFGTGVYSPLHF | TGTGCCAGCAGCTTATTCGGGACAGGGGTTTATTCACCCCTCCACTTT
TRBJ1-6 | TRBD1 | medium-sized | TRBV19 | CASRIGTGNSPLHF | TGTGCCAGCAGAATCGGGACAGGGAATTCACCCCTCCACTTT